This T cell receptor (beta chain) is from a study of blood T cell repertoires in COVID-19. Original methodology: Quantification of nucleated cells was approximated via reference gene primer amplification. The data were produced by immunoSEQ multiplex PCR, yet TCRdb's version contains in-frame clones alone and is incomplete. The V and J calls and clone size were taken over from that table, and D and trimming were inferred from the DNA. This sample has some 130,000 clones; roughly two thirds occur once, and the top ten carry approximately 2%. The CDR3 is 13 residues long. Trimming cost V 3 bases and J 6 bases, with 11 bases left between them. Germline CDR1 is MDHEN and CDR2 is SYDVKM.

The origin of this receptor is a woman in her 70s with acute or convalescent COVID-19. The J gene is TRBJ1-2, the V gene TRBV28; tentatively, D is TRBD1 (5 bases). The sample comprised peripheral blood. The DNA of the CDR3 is TGTGCCAGCAGTTTCCGGGGGGTAGATGGCTACACCTTC. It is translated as CASSFRGVDGYTF.